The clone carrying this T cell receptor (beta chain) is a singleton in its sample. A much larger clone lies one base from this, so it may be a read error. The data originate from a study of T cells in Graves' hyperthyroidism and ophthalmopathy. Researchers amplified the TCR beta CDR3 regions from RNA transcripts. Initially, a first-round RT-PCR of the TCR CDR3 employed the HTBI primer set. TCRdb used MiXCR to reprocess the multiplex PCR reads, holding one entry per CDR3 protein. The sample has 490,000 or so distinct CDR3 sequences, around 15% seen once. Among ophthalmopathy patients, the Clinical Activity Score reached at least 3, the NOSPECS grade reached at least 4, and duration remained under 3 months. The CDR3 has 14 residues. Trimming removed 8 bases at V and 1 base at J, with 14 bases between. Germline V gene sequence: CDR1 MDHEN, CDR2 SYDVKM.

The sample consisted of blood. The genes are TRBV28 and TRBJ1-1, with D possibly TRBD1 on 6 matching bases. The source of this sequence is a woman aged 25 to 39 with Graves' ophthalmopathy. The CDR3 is CASWGGRRNTEAFF. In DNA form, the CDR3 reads TGTGCCAGCTGGGGGGGCAGAAGGAACACTGAAGCTTTCTTT.